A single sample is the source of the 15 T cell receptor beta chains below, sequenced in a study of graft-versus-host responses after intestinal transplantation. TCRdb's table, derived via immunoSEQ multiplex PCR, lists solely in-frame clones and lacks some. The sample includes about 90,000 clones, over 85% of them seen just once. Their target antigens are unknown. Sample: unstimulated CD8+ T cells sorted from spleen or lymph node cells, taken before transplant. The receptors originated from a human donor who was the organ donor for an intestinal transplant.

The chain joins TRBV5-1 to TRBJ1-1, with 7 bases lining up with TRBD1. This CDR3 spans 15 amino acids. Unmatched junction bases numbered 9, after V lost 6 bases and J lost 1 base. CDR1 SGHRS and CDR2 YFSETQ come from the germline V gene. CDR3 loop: CASKGTVRENTEAFF. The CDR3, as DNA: TGCGCCAGCAAGGGGACAGTTAGGGAGAACACTGAAGCTTTCTTT. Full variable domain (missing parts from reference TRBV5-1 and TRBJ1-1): KAGVTQTPRYLIKTRGQQVTLSCSPISGHRSVSWYQQTPGQGLQFLFEYFSETQRNKGNFPGRFSGRQFSNSRSEMNVSTLELGDSALYLCASKGTVRENTEAFFGQGTRLTVV.

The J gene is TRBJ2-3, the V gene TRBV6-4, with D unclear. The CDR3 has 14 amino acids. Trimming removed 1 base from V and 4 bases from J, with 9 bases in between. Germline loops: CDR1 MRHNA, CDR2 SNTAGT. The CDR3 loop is CASSDLASADTQYF. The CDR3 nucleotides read TGTGCCAGCAGTGACTTAGCTAGTGCAGATACGCAGTATTTT.

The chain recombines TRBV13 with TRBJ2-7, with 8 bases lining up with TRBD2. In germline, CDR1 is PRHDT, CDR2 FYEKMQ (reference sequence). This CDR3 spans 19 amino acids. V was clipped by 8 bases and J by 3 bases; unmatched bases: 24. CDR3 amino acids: CASLKAGWVASGSIYEQYF. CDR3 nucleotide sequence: TGTGCCAGCCTTAAGGCCGGGTGGGTCGCGAGCGGGAGTATCTACGAGCAGTACTTC.

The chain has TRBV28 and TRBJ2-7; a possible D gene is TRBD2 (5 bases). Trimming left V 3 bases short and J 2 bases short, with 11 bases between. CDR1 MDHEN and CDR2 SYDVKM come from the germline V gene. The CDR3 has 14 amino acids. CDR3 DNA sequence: TGTGCCAGCAGTTTTCCAGAGGGAACCTACGAGCAGTACTTC. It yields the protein CASSFPEGTYEQYF.

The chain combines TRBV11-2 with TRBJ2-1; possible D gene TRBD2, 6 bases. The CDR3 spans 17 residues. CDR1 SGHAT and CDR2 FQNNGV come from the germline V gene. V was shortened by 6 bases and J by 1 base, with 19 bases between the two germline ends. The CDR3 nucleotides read TGTGCCAGCAGAAGTGGGTCCGGGGGTGTATCCTACAATGAGCAGTTCTTC. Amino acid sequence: CASRSGSGGVSYNEQFF.

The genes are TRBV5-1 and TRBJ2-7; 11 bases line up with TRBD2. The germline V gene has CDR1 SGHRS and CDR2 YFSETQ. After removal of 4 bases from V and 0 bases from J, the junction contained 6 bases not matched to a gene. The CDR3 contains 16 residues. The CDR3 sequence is CASSPGLAGSSYEQYF. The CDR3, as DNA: TGCGCCAGCAGCCCCGGACTAGCGGGTTCCTCCTACGAGCAGTACTTC.

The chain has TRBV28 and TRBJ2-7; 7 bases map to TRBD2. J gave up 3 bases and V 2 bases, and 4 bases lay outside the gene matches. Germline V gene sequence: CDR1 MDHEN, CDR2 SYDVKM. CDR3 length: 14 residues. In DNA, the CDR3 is TGTGCCAGCAGTTTAGGGCGGGGGTACTACGAGCAGTACTTC. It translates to CASSLGRGYYEQYF.

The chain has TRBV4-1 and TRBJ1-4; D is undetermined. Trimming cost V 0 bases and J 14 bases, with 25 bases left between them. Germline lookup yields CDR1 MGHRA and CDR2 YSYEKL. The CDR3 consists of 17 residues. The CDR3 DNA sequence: TGCGCCAGCAGCCAAGATCGAGGGATTTGGATAGGCGTTAAGCTGTTTTTT. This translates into CASSQDRGIWIGVKLFF.

The CDR3 reads CAGAGYGAFF. The DNA for the CDR3 is TGTGCCGGTGCAGGGTACGGAGCTTTCTTT. The chain joins TRBV14 to TRBJ1-1; TRBD1 might be the D (5 bases). CDR1 SGHDN and CDR2 FVKESK come from the germline V gene. The CDR3 consists of 10 residues. V was clipped by 11 bases and J by 10 bases, with 14 bases between them.

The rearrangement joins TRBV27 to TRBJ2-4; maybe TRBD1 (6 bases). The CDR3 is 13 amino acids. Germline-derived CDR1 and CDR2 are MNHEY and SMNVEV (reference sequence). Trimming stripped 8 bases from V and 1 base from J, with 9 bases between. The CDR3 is CASRQVAKNIQYF. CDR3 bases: TGTGCCAGCCGACAGGTGGCCAAAAACATTCAGTACTTC.

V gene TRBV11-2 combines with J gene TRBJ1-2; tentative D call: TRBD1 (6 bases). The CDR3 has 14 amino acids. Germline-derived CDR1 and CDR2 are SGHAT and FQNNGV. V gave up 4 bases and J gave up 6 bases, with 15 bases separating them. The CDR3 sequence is CASSSADSLHGYTF. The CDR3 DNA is TGTGCCAGCAGCTCCGCGGACAGCCTCCATGGCTACACCTTC.

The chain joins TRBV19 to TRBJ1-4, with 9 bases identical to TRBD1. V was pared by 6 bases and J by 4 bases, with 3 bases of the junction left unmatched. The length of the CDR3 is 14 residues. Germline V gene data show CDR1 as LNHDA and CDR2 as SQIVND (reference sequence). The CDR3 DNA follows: TGTGCCAGTAGCCCGGGACAGGGTAATGAAAAACTGTTTTTT. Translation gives CASSPGQGNEKLFF.

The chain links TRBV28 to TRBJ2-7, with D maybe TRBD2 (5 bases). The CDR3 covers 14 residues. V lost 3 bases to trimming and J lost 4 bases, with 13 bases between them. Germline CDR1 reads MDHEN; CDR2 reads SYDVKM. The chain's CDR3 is CASSLAIGSYEQYF. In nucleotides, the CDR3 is TGTGCCAGCAGTTTGGCGATTGGGAGTTACGAGCAGTACTTC.

CDR3 sequence (DNA): TGTGCCAGCAGCCCCTCCGGGACAGACAGAGAGACCCAGTACTTC. This translates into CASSPSGTDRETQYF. V and J are TRBV7-3 and TRBJ2-5; 7 nucleotides align to TRBD1. Germline CDR1 and CDR2: SGHTA and FQGTGA. CDR3 length: 15 amino acids. The V and J ends lost 5 bases and 4 bases, in that order; junction bases with no gene match: 10.

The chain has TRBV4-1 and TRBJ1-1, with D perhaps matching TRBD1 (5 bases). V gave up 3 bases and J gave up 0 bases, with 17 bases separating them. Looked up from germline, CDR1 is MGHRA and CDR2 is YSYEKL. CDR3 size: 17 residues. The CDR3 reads CASSHQSGSGMNTEAFF. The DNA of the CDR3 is TGCGCCAGCAGCCACCAAAGCGGGTCAGGGATGAACACTGAAGCTTTCTTT.